The 28 T cell receptor beta chains listed next were all sequenced from one sample in a study of blood T cell repertoires in COVID-19. The assay was immunoSEQ multiplex PCR, and TCRdb's table has in-frame clones only and misses some. The sample consists of fewer than 150,000 clones, around nine tenths of them appearing once. Material for sequencing was peripheral blood. The receptors were gathered from a woman in her seventies who had recovered from COVID-19.

The chain recombines TRBV27 with TRBJ2-1, with 7 bases fitting TRBD2. Germline loops: CDR1 MNHEY, CDR2 SMNVEV (reference sequence). J gave up 1 base and V 3 bases, and 3 bases lay outside the gene matches. The CDR3 consists of 15 residues. The chain's CDR3 is CASSLGGSSYNEQFF. In nucleotides, the CDR3 is TGTGCCAGCAGTTTGGGCGGGAGTTCCTACAATGAGCAGTTCTTC.

The genes are TRBV27 and TRBJ1-1; 8 positions match TRBD1. Germline assignment: CDR1 MNHEY and CDR2 SMNVEV (reference sequence). The CDR3 totals 16 residues. With V trimmed by 3 bases and J by 1 base, 7 bases remained unmatched. CDR3 sequence: CASSFGSGQGNTEAFF. The CDR3 DNA reads as TGTGCCAGCAGTTTTGGGTCCGGACAGGGGAACACTGAAGCTTTCTTT.

This sequence joins TRBV15 and TRBJ1-2; the match to TRBD1 covers 7 bases. The CDR3 runs 14 residues. Germline CDR1 is LNHNV and CDR2 is YYDKDF (reference sequence). V lost 1 base to trimming and J lost 8 bases; unmatched junction nucleotides: 7. The CDR3, as DNA: TGTGCCACCAGCAGAGTTGGACAGGTCTTGGGCTACACCTTC. It encodes CATSRVGQVLGYTF.

The CDR3 reads CASSLSRTANTEAFF. In nucleotides, the CDR3 is TGTGCCAGCAGTTTATCGAGGACAGCGAACACTGAAGCTTTCTTT. This chain joins TRBV28 and TRBJ1-1, with TRBD1 as a possible D gene (6 bases). Looked up from germline, CDR1 is MDHEN and CDR2 is SYDVKM. The V end was cut by 1 base, the J end by 1 base, with 10 bases between. The CDR3 covers 15 residues.

The CDR3 reads CASSLVGRVTGANVLTF. DNA of the CDR3: TGCGCCAGCAGCTTGGTGGGCAGGGTTACCGGGGCCAACGTCCTGACTTTC. The chain carries TRBV5-1 and TRBJ2-6; D may be TRBD1 (5 bases). CDR3 length equals 17 residues. V was pared by 0 bases and J by 4 bases, with 14 bases between. CDR1 is SGHRS, CDR2 YFSETQ, per germline.

The J gene is TRBJ1-1, the V gene TRBV10-3; 7 nucleotides align to TRBD1. With V trimmed by 10 bases and J by 4 bases, 6 bases remained unmatched. Germline CDR1 reads ENHRY; CDR2 reads SYGVKD. CDR3 size: 12 residues. The CDR3 region has the DNA TGTGCCACCGCTAACAGGGGCACTGAAGCTTTCTTT. Residues: CATANRGTEAFF.

This CDR3 reads CATREVSGANVLTF. CDR3 nucleotide sequence: TGTGCCACCAGAGAGGTTTCCGGGGCCAACGTCCTGACTTTC. This chain uses TRBV19 with TRBJ2-6, with D unclear. V lost 10 bases, J lost 4 bases, and 14 bases lay in between. The CDR3 sequence is 14 residues long. Per the germline V gene, CDR1 is LNHDA and CDR2 is SQIVND (reference sequence).

The rearrangement joins TRBV6-5 to TRBJ1-6; perhaps TRBD1 as D (5 bases). The CDR3 contains 14 residues. From germline, CDR1 is MNHEY and CDR2 SVGAGI. V lost 5 bases and J 3 bases, leaving 8 bases between the germline ends. The DNA of the CDR3 is TGTGCCAGCAGTCGACAGTTCTATAATTCACCCCTCCACTTT. Translating it yields CASSRQFYNSPLHF.

A single count supports this clone. The chain recombines TRBV6-5 with TRBJ2-3, with D uncertain. Germline V gene lookup returns CDR1 MNHEY and CDR2 SVGAGI. The CDR3 is 13 amino acids. V was cut by 6 bases and J by 7 bases, with 14 bases left in between. The DNA of the CDR3 is TGTGCCAGCAGCTCCGAACGACTTCATACGCAGTATTTT. It codes for CASSSERLHTQYF.

This clone showed up many times. The chain combines TRBV4-3 with TRBJ2-2, with 8 bases matching TRBD1. Germline assignment: CDR1 LGHNA and CDR2 YSLEER. The ends lost 0 bases at V and 5 bases at J; junction bases unmatched: 5. The CDR3 extends over 16 amino acids. CDR3: CASSQDPRGQTGELFF. DNA of the CDR3: TGCGCCAGCAGCCAAGATCCCAGGGGGCAAACCGGGGAGCTGTTTTTT.

The chain employs TRBV18 and TRBJ2-3, with 7 bases that match TRBD2. The CDR3 spans 15 residues. Germline V gives CDR1 KGHSH, CDR2 LQKENI. The trim removed 4 bases at V and 1 base at J, leaving 5 bases unmatched. The chain's CDR3 is CASSQFGLGTDTQYF. The CDR3 bases are TGTGCCAGCTCACAGTTTGGACTAGGCACAGATACGCAGTATTTT.

J is TRBJ2-7 and V is TRBV27; possible D gene TRBD1, 5 bases. CDR1 and CDR2 from the germline V gene are MNHEY and SMNVEV (reference sequence). V was pared by 11 bases and J by 0 bases, with 14 bases between. CDR3 length: 13 amino acids. The CDR3: CAERHRNSYEQYF. CDR3 DNA: TGTGCCGAAAGACACAGGAACTCCTACGAGCAGTACTTC.

This chain connects TRBV5-5 to TRBJ2-7; TRBD1 aligns across 8 bases. V lost 2 bases and J lost 4; bases outside the gene matches: 8. The CDR3 is 15 residues long. The germline CDR1 and CDR2 sequences are SGHKS and YYEKEE (reference sequence). In nucleotides, the CDR3 is TGTGCCAGCAGCTTTTCCGACAGGGGTGGTTACGAGCAGTACTTC. Its translation: CASSFSDRGGYEQYF.

This clone appeared once. V gene TRBV7-9 combines with J gene TRBJ2-3; 10 nucleotides agree with TRBD2. V lost 3 bases, J lost 4 bases, and 10 bases stayed unmatched. CDR1 is SEHNR, CDR2 FQNEAQ, per germline (reference sequence). The CDR3 covers 17 residues. Written as DNA, the CDR3 is TGTGCCAGCAGCTTCCCCTCTAGCGGGAGTCAGGCAGATACGCAGTATTTT. Amino acids: CASSFPSSGSQADTQYF.

This clone was detected only a few times. V and J are TRBV7-9 and TRBJ1-2; a possible D gene is TRBD1 (6 bases). Germline V gene data show CDR1 as SEHNR and CDR2 as FQNEAQ (reference sequence). The V and J ends lost 1 base and 12 bases respectively, with 12 bases between them. The CDR3 is made up of 12 amino acids. The chain's CDR3 is CASSLDRDINTF. DNA for the CDR3: TGTGCCAGCAGCTTAGACAGGGACATTAACACCTTC. Together with reference TRBV7-9 and TRBJ1-2, the CDR3 gives the full variable domain: DTGVSQNPRHKITKRGQNVTFRCDPISEHNRLYWYRQTLGQGPEFLTYFQNEAQLEKSRLLSDRFSAERPKGSFSTLEIQRTEQGDSAMYLCASSLDRDINTFGSGTRLTVV.

CDR3: CASSQEALAGGREQFF. CDR3 nucleotides: TGCGCCAGCAGCCAAGAGGCTCTAGCGGGGGGGCGTGAGCAGTTCTTC. The rearrangement uses TRBV4-3 and TRBJ2-1; the match to TRBD2 covers 12 bases. Germline CDR1 and CDR2: LGHNA and YSLEER. J was trimmed by 9 bases and V by 0 bases; bases with no gene match: 6. This CDR3 region has 16 residues.

CDR3 in DNA: TGTGCCATCACTGTTAGCGGGAGGTCCCTCGATACGCAGTATTTT. It specifies CAITVSGRSLDTQYF. J is TRBJ2-3 and V is TRBV10-3; 10 nucleotides align to TRBD2. Germline V gene data show CDR1 as ENHRY and CDR2 as SYGVKD. After removal of 7 bases from V and 6 bases from J, the junction contained 10 bases not matched to a gene. The CDR3 covers 15 residues.

The chain recombines TRBV7-3 with TRBJ2-1; 11 bases align to TRBD2. The CDR3 extends over 15 amino acids. V trimming: 6 bases; J trimming: 7 bases; junction bases outside the gene matches: 8. The germline gives CDR1 SGHTA, CDR2 FQGTGA. The DNA for the CDR3 is TGTGCCAGCAGGTCTGATAGCGGGAGGGTGAATGAGCAGTTCTTC. Protein product: CASRSDSGRVNEQFF.

The chain carries TRBV29-1 and TRBJ1-2; D might be TRBD1 (5 bases). There are 15 residues in the CDR3. In germline, CDR1 is SQVTM, CDR2 ANQGSEA. Trimming took off 2 bases at V and 4 bases at J, with 17 bases between the two ends. CDR3 coding DNA: TGCAGCGTTGAAACCCGGGACTGGACGGGCTATGGCTACACCTTC. The encoded protein is CSVETRDWTGYGYTF.

This clone was counted only a few times. This chain joins TRBV18 and TRBJ2-7, with 7 positions matching TRBD1. This CDR3 is built from 15 residues. CDR1 and CDR2 (germline): KGHSH, LQKENI. V was clipped by 1 base and J by 6 bases; unmatched bases: 9. For the CDR3, the DNA is TGTGCCAGCTCACCACGGGAAGACAGGGCTTCCGAGCAGTACTTC. Its translation is CASSPREDRASEQYF.

The chain couples TRBV3-1 (or the pseudogene TRBV3-2) to TRBJ2-1; 12 bases match TRBD1. Per germline, CDR1 LGHDT and CDR2 YNNKEL (reference sequence). This CDR3 is built from 16 residues. V shed 3 bases and J 8 bases; nucleotides not matched to a gene: 8. DNA for the CDR3: TGTGCCAGCAGCCACTCTGGGGGACAGGGGGCGTATGAGCAGTTCTTC. Translated, it gives CASSHSGGQGAYEQFF.

This clone appeared once. This chain joins TRBV28 and TRBJ1-5, with no clear D. CDR3 length: 15 amino acids. The V end was cut by 4 bases, the J end by 2 bases, with 12 bases between. The germline V gene has CDR1 MDHEN and CDR2 SYDVKM. The CDR3 DNA reads TGTGCCAGCAGTTCACCACCTTCGGGCAATCAGCCCCAGCATTTT. Translation: CASSSPPSGNQPQHF.

This clone appeared once. The rearrangement uses TRBV27 and TRBJ1-4; D call uncertain. The CDR3 extends over 15 amino acids. Between the trimmed V and J ends, which lost 5 bases and 7 bases, there was a span of 17 bases. Germline V gives CDR1 MNHEY, CDR2 SMNVEV (reference sequence). This CDR3 reads CASSPARRAGEKLFF. The CDR3 bases are TGTGCCAGCAGTCCCGCGCGAAGGGCGGGTGAAAAACTGTTTTTT.

The V and J genes are TRBV3-1 (or the pseudogene TRBV3-2) and TRBJ1-2; D ambiguous. Germline CDR1 LGHDT, CDR2 YNNKEL (reference sequence). This CDR3 contains 12 residues. V was pared by 8 bases and J by 3 bases, with 10 bases between. The CDR3 reads CASFIEYYGYTF. DNA of the CDR3: TGTGCCAGCTTTATAGAGTACTATGGCTACACCTTC.

Here the CDR3 reads CATGTSTDTQYF. The CDR3 DNA reads as TGTGCCACCGGGACTAGCACAGATACGCAGTATTTT. The rearrangement joins TRBV6-5 to TRBJ2-3; weak D call: TRBD2 (6 bases). Trimming took off 10 bases at V and 0 bases at J, with 8 bases between the two ends. The CDR3 runs 12 residues. The germline V gene encodes CDR1 MNHEY and CDR2 SVGAGI.

The chain joins TRBV7-2 to TRBJ2-1; tentatively, D is TRBD2 (5 bases). With 4 bases removed from V and 8 bases from J, the gap between germline ends came to 18 bases. CDR3 length: 15 residues. CDR1 and CDR2 from the germline V gene are SGHTA and FQGNSA. The CDR3 here is CASSSGGSAAYEQFF. In nucleotides, the CDR3 is TGTGCCAGCAGCTCCGGCGGTAGCGCCGCGTATGAGCAGTTCTTC. The full variable domain, rest sourced from reference TRBV7-2 and TRBJ2-1, is GAGVSQSPSNKVTEKGKDVELRCDPISGHTALYWYRQSLGQGLEFLIYFQGNSAPDKSGLPSDRFSAERTGGSVSTLTIQRTQQEDSAVYLCASSSGGSAAYEQFFGPGTRLTVL.

The chain combines TRBV9 with TRBJ2-5, with a possible D match to TRBD1 (6 bases). This CDR3 has 13 amino acids. The V and J ends lost 0 bases and 5 bases respectively, with 8 bases between them. Germline V gives CDR1 SGDLS, CDR2 YYNGEE. The CDR3 DNA sequence: TGTGCCAGCAGCGTAGTTAGGGGGGAGACCCAGTACTTC. Protein product: CASSVVRGETQYF.

The gene calls are TRBV7-8 and TRBJ1-2; D gene unclear. Germline CDR1 is SGHVS and CDR2 is FQNEAQ. The length of the CDR3 is 15 residues. V lost 3 bases and J lost 6, with 17 bases in between. In DNA, the CDR3 is TGTGCCAGCAGCTTTTTTACGTCAGCGCATAATGGCTACACCTTC. Protein: CASSFFTSAHNGYTF.